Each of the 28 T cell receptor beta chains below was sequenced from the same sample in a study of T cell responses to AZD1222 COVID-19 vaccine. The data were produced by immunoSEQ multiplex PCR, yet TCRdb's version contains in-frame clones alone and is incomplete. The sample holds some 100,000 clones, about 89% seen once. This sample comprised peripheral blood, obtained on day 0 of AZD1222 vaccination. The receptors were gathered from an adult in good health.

The CDR3 loop reads CASSVTATNEKLFF. CDR3 in DNA: TGTGCCAGCAGCGTGACTGCAACTAATGAAAAACTGTTTTTT. The rearrangement uses TRBV9 and TRBJ1-4; D unclear. V was cut by 2 bases and J by 0 bases, with 5 bases left in between. Germline lookup yields CDR1 SGDLS and CDR2 YYNGEE. This CDR3 region has 14 residues.

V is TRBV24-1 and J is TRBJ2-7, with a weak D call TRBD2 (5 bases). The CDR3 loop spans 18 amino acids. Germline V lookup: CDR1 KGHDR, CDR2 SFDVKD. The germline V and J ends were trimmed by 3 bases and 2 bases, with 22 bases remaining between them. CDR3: CATSDPIKLRVEAYEQYF. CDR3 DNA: TGTGCCACCAGTGATCCCATAAAACTGCGGGTCGAGGCCTACGAGCAGTACTTC.

The CDR3 protein is CASSIEAGGPGYEQYF. For the CDR3, the DNA is TGTGCCAGTAGTATAGAGGCAGGCGGCCCAGGGTACGAGCAGTACTTC. The chain couples TRBV19 to TRBJ2-7; possibly TRBD1 for D (5 bases). With 0 bases removed from V and 4 bases from J, the gap between germline ends came to 16 bases. Germline values: CDR1 LNHDA, CDR2 SQIVND (reference sequence). This CDR3 region has 16 residues.

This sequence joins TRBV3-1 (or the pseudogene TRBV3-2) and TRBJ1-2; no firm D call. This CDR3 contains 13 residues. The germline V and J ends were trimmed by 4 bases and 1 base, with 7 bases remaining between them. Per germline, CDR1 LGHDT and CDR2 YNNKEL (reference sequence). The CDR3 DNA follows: TGTGCCAGCAGCCGGTCGGGTAACTATGGCTACACCTTC. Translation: CASSRSGNYGYTF.

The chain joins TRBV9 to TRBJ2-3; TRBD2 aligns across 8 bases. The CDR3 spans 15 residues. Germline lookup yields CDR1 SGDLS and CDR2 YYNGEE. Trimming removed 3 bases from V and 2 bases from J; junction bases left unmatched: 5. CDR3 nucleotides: TGTGCCAGCAGCGATAGCGGGGAGTACACAGATACGCAGTATTTT. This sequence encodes CASSDSGEYTDTQYF.

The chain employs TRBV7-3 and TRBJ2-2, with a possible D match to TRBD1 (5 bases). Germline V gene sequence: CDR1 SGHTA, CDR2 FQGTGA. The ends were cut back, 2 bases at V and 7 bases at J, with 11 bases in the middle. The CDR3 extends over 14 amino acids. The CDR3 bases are TGTGCCAGCAGCTTAGGGGCGCTGAGCGGGGAGCTGTTTTTT. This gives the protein CASSLGALSGELFF.

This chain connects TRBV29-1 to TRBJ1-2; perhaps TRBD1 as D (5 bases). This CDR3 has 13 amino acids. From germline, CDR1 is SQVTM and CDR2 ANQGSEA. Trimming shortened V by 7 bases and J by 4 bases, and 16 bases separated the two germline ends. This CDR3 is CSAGAGLAYGYTF. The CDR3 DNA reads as TGCAGCGCCGGAGCGGGACTGGCCTATGGCTACACCTTC.

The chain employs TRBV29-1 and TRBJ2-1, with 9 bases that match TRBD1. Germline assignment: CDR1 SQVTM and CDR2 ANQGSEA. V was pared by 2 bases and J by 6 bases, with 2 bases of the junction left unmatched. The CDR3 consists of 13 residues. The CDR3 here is CSVETDRGNEQFF. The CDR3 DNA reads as TGCAGCGTTGAAACGGACAGGGGCAATGAGCAGTTCTTC.

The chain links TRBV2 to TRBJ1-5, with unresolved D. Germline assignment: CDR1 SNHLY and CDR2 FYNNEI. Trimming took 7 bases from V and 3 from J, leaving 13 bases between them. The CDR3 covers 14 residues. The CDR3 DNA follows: TGTGCCAGCAAACAAGGGCTGCTCAATCAGCCCCAGCATTTT. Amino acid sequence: CASKQGLLNQPQHF.

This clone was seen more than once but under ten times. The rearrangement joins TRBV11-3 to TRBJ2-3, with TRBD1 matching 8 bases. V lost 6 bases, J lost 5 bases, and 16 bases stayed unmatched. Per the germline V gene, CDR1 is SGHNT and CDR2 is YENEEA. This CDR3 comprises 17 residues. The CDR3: CASSPIQGDFGGDTQYF. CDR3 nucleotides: TGTGCCAGCAGTCCTATACAGGGGGACTTCGGGGGAGATACGCAGTATTTT. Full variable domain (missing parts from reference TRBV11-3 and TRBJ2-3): EAGVVQSPRYKIIEKKQPVAFWCNPISGHNTLYWYLQNLGQGPELLIRYENEEAVDDSQLPKDRFSAERLKGVDSTLKIQPAELGDSAVYLCASSPIQGDFGGDTQYFGPGTRLTVL.

In DNA, the CDR3 is TGTGCCAGCAGTCTCGGGGGGGCCTACACCGGGGAGCTGTTTTTT. Translating it yields CASSLGGAYTGELFF. The chain has TRBV6-5 and TRBJ2-2, with 8 bases identical to TRBD2. Germline CDR1 MNHEY, CDR2 SVGAGI. CDR3 length equals 15 residues. J lost 3 bases, V lost 5 bases, and 5 bases had no gene match.

The CDR3, as DNA: TGTGCCAGCAGTGAAGTGAAGGTTATTTCCCCCAAATATGGCTACACCTTC. It yields the protein CASSEVKVISPKYGYTF. The V and J genes are TRBV6-1 and TRBJ1-2, with unresolved D. V was shortened by 1 base and J by 5 bases, with 20 bases between the two germline ends. The CDR3 spans 17 residues. Germline CDR1 and CDR2: MNHNS and SASEGT.

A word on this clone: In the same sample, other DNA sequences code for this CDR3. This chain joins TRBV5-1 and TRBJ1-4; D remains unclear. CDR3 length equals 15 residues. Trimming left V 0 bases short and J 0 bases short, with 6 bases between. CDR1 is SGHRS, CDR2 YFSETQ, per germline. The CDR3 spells CASSLEGATNEKLFF. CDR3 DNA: TGCGCCAGCAGCTTGGAGGGAGCAACTAATGAAAAACTGTTTTTT. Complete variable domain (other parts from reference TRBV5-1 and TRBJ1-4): KAGVTQTPRYLIKTRGQQVTLSCSPISGHRSVSWYQQTPGQGLQFLFEYFSETQRNKGNFPGRFSGRQFSNSRSEMNVSTLELGDSALYLCASSLEGATNEKLFFGSGTQLSVL.

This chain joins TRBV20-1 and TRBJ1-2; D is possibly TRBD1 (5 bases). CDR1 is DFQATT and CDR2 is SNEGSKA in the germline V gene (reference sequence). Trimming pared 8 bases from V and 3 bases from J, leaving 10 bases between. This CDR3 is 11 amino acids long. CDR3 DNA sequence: TGCAGTACTCAGGGTTACTATGGCTACACCTTC. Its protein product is CSTQGYYGYTF.

The CDR3, as DNA: TGCGCCAGCAGCCCGGCGGTTGGGGGTGGTGAAAAACTGTTTTTT. Translated: CASSPAVGGGEKLFF. The chain combines TRBV5-1 with TRBJ1-4, with D perhaps TRBD1 (5 bases). V lost 4 bases to trimming and J lost 7 bases, with 17 bases between them. The germline V gene encodes CDR1 SGHRS and CDR2 YFSETQ. The CDR3 consists of 15 residues.

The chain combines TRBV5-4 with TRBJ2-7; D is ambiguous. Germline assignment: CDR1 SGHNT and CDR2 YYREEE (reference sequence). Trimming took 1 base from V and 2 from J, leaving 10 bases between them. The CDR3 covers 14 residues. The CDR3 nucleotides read TGTGCCAGCAGCTTGAAGGCGGACCCCTACGAGCAGTACTTC. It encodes CASSLKADPYEQYF.

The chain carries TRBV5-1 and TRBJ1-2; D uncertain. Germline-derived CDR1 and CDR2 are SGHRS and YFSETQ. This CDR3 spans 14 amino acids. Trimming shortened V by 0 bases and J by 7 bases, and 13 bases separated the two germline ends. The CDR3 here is CASSLETARGGYTF. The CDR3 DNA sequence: TGCGCCAGCAGCTTGGAAACTGCCCGGGGTGGCTACACCTTC. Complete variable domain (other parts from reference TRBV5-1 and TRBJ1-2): KAGVTQTPRYLIKTRGQQVTLSCSPISGHRSVSWYQQTPGQGLQFLFEYFSETQRNKGNFPGRFSGRQFSNSRSEMNVSTLELGDSALYLCASSLETARGGYTFGSGTRLTVV.

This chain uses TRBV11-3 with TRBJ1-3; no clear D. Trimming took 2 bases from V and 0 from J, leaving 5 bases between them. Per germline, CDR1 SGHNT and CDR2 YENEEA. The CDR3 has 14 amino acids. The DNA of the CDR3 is TGTGCCAGCAGCTTACAGTACTCTGGAAACACCATATATTTT. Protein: CASSLQYSGNTIYF. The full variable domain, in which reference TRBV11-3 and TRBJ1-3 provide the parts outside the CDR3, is EAGVVQSPRYKIIEKKQPVAFWCNPISGHNTLYWYLQNLGQGPELLIRYENEEAVDDSQLPKDRFSAERLKGVDSTLKIQPAELGDSAVYLCASSLQYSGNTIYFGEGSWLTVV.

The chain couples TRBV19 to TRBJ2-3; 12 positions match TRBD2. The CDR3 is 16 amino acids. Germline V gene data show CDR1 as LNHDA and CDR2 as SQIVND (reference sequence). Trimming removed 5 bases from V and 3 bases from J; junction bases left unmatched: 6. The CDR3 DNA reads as TGTGCCAGTAGTTTAACTAGCGGGGGGATGACAGATACGCAGTATTTT. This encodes CASSLTSGGMTDTQYF.

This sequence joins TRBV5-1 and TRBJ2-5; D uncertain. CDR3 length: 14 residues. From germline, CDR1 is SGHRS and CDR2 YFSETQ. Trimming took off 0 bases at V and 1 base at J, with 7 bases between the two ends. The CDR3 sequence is CASSLGGRQETQYF. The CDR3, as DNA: TGCGCCAGCAGCTTGGGGGGTCGCCAAGAGACCCAGTACTTC. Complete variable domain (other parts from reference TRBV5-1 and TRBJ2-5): KAGVTQTPRYLIKTRGQQVTLSCSPISGHRSVSWYQQTPGQGLQFLFEYFSETQRNKGNFPGRFSGRQFSNSRSEMNVSTLELGDSALYLCASSLGGRQETQYFGPGTRLLVL.

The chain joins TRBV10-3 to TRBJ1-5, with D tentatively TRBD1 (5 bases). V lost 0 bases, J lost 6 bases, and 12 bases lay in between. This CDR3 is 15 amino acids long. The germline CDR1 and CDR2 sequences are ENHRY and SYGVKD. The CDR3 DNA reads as TGTGCCATCAGTGAGTCGATGGCAGGGACTCAGCCCCAGCATTTT. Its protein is CAISESMAGTQPQHF.

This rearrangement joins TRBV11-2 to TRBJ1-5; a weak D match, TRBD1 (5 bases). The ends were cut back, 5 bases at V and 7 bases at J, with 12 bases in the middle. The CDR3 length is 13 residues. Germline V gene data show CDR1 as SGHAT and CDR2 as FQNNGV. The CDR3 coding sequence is TGTGCCAGCAGCCCCTCCAGGGAACAGCCCCAGCATTTT. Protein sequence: CASSPSREQPQHF. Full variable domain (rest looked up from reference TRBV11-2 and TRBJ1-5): EAGVAQSPRYKIIEKRQSVAFWCNPISGHATLYWYQQILGQGPKLLIQFQNNGVVDDSQLPKDRFSAERLKGVDSTLKIQPAKLEDSAVYLCASSPSREQPQHFGDGTRLSIL.

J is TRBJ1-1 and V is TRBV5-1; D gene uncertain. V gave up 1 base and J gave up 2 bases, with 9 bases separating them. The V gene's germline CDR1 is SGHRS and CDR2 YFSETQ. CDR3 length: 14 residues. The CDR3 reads CASSLNGENTEAFF. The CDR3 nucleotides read TGCGCCAGCAGCTTGAACGGGGAAAACACTGAAGCTTTCTTT. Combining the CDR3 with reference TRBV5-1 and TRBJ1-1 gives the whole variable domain KAGVTQTPRYLIKTRGQQVTLSCSPISGHRSVSWYQQTPGQGLQFLFEYFSETQRNKGNFPGRFSGRQFSNSRSEMNVSTLELGDSALYLCASSLNGENTEAFFGQGTRLTVV.

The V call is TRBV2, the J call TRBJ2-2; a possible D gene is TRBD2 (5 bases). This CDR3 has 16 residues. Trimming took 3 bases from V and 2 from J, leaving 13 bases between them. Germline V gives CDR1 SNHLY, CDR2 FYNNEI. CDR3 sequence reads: CASSEFGLLNTGELFF. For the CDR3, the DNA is TGTGCCAGCAGTGAGTTCGGACTCCTAAACACCGGGGAGCTGTTTTTT. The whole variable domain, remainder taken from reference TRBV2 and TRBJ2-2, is EPEVTQTPSHQVTQMGQEVILRCVPISNHLYFYWYRQILGQKVEFLVSFYNNEISEKSEIFDDQFSVERPDGSNFTLKIRSTKLEDSAMYFCASSEFGLLNTGELFFGEGSRLTVL.

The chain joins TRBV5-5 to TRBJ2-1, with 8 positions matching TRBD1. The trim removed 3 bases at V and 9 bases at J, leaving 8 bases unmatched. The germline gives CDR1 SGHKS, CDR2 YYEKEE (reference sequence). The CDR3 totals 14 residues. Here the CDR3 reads CASSSPDRAAEQFF. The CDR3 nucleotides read TGTGCCAGCAGCTCGCCGGACAGGGCGGCTGAGCAGTTCTTC.

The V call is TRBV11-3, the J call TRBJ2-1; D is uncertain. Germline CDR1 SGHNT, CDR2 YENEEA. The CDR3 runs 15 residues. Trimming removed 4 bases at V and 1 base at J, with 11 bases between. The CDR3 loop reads CASSSTTISYNEQFF. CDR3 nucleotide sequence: TGTGCCAGCAGCTCTACTACCATTTCCTACAATGAGCAGTTCTTC.

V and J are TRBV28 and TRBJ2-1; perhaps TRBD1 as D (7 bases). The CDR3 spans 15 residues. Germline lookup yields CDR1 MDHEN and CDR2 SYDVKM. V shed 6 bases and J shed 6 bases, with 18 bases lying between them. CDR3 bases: TGTGCCAGCAGCCCGGTTGCAGGGGGGTTCAATGAGCAGTTCTTC. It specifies CASSPVAGGFNEQFF.

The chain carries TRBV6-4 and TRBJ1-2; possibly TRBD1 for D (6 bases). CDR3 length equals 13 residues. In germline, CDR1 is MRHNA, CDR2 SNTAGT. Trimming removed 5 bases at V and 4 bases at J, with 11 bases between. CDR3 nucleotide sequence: TGTGCCAGCAGTCCGGACAGCTTCTATGGCTACACCTTC. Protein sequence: CASSPDSFYGYTF.